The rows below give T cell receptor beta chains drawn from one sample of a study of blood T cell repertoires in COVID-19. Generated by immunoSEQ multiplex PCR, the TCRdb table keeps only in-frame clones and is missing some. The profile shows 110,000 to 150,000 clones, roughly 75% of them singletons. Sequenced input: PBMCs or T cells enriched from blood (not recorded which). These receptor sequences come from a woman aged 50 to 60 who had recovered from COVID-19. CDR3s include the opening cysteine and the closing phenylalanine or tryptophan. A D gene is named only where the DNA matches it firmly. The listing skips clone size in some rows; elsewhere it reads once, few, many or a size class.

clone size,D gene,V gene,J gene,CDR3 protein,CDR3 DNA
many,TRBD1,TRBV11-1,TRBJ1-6,CASTDGQGNSPLHF,TGTGCCAGCACCGATGGACAGGGTAATTCACCCCTCCACTTT
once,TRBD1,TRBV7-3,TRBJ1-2,CASSSITGDGYTF,TGTGCCAGCAGCTCAATTACAGGGGATGGCTACACCTTC
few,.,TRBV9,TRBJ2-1,CASSVPPPRVKDEQFF,TGTGCCAGCAGCGTTCCTCCCCCACGGGTTAAGGATGAGCAGTTCTTC
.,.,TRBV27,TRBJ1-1,CASSLRAGRTYEAFF,TGTGCCAGCAGTTTGAGGGCCGGGAGGACCTATGAAGCTTTCTTT
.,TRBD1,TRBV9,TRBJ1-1,CASSSTPTGGTEAFF,TGTGCCAGCAGCTCAACCCCTACAGGGGGCACTGAAGCTTTCTTT
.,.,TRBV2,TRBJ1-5,CASSGRGLYQPQHF,TGTGCCAGCAGTGGGAGGGGCCTCTATCAGCCCCAGCATTTT
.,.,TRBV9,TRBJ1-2,CASSFPGHPDYGYTF,TGTGCCAGCAGCTTCCCGGGACACCCTGACTATGGCTACACCTTC
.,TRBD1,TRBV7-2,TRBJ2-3,CASSTTGTGSSTDTQYF,TGTGCCAGCAGCACCACCGGGACAGGGTCGAGCACAGATACGCAGTATTTT
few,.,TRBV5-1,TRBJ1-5,CASSLRGDSNQPQHF,TGCGCCAGCAGCTTGCGGGGAGATAGCAATCAGCCCCAGCATTTT
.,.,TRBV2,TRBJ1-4,CASKAPGLEKLFF,TGTGCCAGCAAAGCCCCAGGGTTGGAAAAACTGTTTTTT
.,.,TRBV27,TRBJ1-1,CASSASQGRTEAFF,TGTGCCAGCAGTGCATCTCAGGGAAGGACTGAAGCTTTCTTT
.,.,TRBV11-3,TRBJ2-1,CASSLVASRSYNEQFF,TGTGCCAGCAGCTTAGTCGCTAGCCGGTCCTACAATGAGCAGTTCTTC
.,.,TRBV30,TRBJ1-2,CAGTGTTNYGYTF,TGTGCCGGAACCGGGACAACTAACTATGGCTACACCTTC
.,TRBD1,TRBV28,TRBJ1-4,CASSSYQDRANEKLFF,TGTGCCAGCAGTTCGTATCAGGACAGGGCTAATGAAAAACTGTTTTTT
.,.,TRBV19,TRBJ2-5,CASSPPGLVETQYF,TGTGCCAGTAGTCCCCCGGGACTTGTAGAGACCCAGTACTTC
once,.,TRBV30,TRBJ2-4,CAWSSTRDFQYF,TGTGCCTGGAGTTCTACCCGTGATTTTCAGTACTTC
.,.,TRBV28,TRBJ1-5,CASSFRRSNQPQHF,TGTGCCAGCAGTTTTCGTCGTAGCAATCAGCCCCAGCATTTT
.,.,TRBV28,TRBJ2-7,CASSTGRYEQYF,TGTGCCAGCAGTACGGGTCGCTACGAGCAGTACTTC
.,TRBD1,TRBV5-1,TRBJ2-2,CASSSTGGGGELFF,TGCGCCAGCAGCTCGACAGGGGGCGGCGGGGAGCTGTTTTTT
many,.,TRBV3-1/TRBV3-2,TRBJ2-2,CASAGQLTSGELFF,TGTGCCAGCGCCGGACAGTTAACCAGCGGGGAGCTGTTTTTT
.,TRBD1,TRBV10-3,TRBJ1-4,CAISSSGGSGEKLFF,TGTGCCATCAGTTCGTCAGGGGGCAGCGGCGAAAAACTGTTTTTT
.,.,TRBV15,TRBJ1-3,CATSRDLQVGNTIYF,TGTGCCACCAGCAGAGATTTACAGGTTGGAAACACCATATATTTT
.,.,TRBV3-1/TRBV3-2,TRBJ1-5,CASSQDWGLENQPQHF,TGTGCCAGCAGCCAAGATTGGGGGCTTGAGAATCAGCCCCAGCATTTT